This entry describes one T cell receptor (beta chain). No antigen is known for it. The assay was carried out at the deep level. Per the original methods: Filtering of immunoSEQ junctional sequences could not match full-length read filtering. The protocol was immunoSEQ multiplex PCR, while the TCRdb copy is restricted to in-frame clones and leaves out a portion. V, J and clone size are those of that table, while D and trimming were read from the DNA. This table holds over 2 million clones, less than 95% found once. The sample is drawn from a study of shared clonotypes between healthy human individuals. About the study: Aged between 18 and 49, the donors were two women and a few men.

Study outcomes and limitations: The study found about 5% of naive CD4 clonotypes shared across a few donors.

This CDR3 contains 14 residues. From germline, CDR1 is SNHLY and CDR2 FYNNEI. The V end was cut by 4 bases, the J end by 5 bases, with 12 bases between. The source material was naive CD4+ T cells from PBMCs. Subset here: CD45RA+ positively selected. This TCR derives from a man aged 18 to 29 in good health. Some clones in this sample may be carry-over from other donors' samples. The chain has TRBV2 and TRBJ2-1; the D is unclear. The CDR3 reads CASSVYNTNNEQFF. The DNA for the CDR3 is TGTGCCAGCAGTGTTTACAACACTAACAATGAGCAGTTCTTC.